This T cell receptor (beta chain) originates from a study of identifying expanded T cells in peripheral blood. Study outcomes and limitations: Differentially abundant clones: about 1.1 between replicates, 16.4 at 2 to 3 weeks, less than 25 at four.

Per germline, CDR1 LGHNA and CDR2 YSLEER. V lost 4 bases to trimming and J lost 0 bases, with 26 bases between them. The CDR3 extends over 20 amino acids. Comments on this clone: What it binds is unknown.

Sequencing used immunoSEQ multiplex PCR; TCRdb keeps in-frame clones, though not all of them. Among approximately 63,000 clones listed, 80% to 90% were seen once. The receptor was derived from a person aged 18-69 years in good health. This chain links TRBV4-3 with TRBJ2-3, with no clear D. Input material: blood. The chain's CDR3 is CASSLGLVGRRTTSTDTQYF. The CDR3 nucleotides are TGCGCCAGCAGCCTGGGCCTTGTAGGGCGGCGTACTACTAGCACAGATACGCAGTATTTT.